Given below is one TCR beta chain in context. Its specificity is unknown. V was clipped by 5 bases and J by 1 base, with 5 bases between them. CDR3 length equals 12 residues. CDR1 and CDR2 from the germline V gene are SGHVS and FQNEAQ. Profiled with immunoSEQ multiplex PCR; TCRdb holds only in-frame clones, not every one. The repertoire has 160,000 or so clones, roughly 90% of them found once; the top ten carry more than 5.5%. This entry is derived from a study of T cell responses to AZD1222 COVID-19 vaccine. Study outcomes and limitations: Seropositive at baseline were only a handful of AZD1222 recipients.

The sample was peripheral blood, taken on day 0 of AZD1222 vaccination. This sequence was found in an adult in good health. The chain uses TRBV7-8 and TRBJ2-5, with D unclear. The CDR3 loop reads CASSPSQETQYF. The CDR3 region has the DNA TGTGCCAGCAGCCCGAGCCAAGAGACCCAGTACTTC. Full variable domain (outside the CDR3, taken from reference TRBV7-8 and TRBJ2-5): GAGVSQSPRYKVAKRGQDVALRCDPISGHVSLFWYQQALGQGPEFLTYFQNEAQLDKSGLPSDRFFAERPEGSVSTLKIQRTQQEDSAVYLCASSPSQETQYFGPGTRLLVL.